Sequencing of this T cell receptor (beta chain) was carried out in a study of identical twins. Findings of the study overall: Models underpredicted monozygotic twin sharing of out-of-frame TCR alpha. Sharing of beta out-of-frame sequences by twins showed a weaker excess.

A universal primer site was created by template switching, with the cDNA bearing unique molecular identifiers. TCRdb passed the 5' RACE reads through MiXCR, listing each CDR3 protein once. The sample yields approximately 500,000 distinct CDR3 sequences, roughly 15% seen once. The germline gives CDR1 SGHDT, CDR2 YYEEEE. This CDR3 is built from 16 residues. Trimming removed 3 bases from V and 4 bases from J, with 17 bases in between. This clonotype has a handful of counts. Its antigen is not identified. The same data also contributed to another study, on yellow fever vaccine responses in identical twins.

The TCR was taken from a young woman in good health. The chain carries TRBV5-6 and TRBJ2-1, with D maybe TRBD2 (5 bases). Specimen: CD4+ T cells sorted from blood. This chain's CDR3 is CASSSSLSSLYNEQFF. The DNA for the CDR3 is TGTGCCAGCAGCTCTAGCCTATCCTCCCTTTACAATGAGCAGTTCTTC. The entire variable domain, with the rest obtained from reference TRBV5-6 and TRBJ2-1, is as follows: DAGVTQSPTHLIKTRGQQVTLRCSPKSGHDTVSWYQQALGQGPQFIFQYYEEEERQRGNFPDRFSGHQFPNYSSELNVNALLLGDSALYLCASSSSLSSLYNEQFFGPGTRLTVL.